These 17 T cell receptor beta chains were sequenced from one sample in a study of blood T cell repertoires in COVID-19. Clones were read by immunoSEQ multiplex PCR, and TCRdb kept only the in-frame ones, dropping some. The table lists more than 100,000 clones, about 88% of them singletons. Sample: peripheral blood. These TCRs come from a woman of 80 years or more with acute or convalescent COVID-19.

This clone occurred once. This chain uses TRBV6-5 with TRBJ1-1, with a weak D call TRBD1 (5 bases). The CDR3 extends over 15 amino acids. Trimming removed 4 bases from V and 6 bases from J, with 18 bases in between. In germline, CDR1 is MNHEY, CDR2 SVGAGI. CDR3 loop: CASSSPGTLRAEAFF. The CDR3 bases are TGTGCCAGCAGTTCTCCAGGGACTCTAAGGGCTGAAGCTTTCTTT.

The genes are TRBV7-2 and TRBJ1-5; 11 bases fit TRBD1. The CDR3 sequence is 16 residues long. Germline CDR1 SGHTA, CDR2 FQGNSA. J was trimmed by 7 bases and V by 2 bases; bases with no gene match: 7. The CDR3 is CASSLLWTGGGQPQHF. The DNA for the CDR3 is TGTGCCAGCAGCTTATTATGGACAGGGGGCGGGCAGCCCCAGCATTTT.

The J gene is TRBJ1-6, the V gene TRBV7-8, with a tentative D call TRBD1 (5 bases). V dropped 5 bases and J dropped 7 bases, with 18 bases sitting between them. Looked up from germline, CDR1 is SGHVS and CDR2 is FQNEAQ. This CDR3 region has 16 residues. CDR3 sequence: CASSQEGAFRNSPLHF. In DNA form, the CDR3 reads TGTGCCAGCAGCCAAGAAGGGGCTTTCCGAAATTCACCCCTCCACTTT. The variable domain in full, completed from reference TRBV7-8 and TRBJ1-6, reads GAGVSQSPRYKVAKRGQDVALRCDPISGHVSLFWYQQALGQGPEFLTYFQNEAQLDKSGLPSDRFFAERPEGSVSTLKIQRTQQEDSAVYLCASSQEGAFRNSPLHFGNGTRLTVT.

This chain joins TRBV7-9 and TRBJ2-3; a possible D gene is TRBD2 (6 bases). V was clipped by 4 bases and J by 6 bases, with 14 bases between them. This CDR3 comprises 14 residues. Germline V gene data show CDR1 as SEHNR and CDR2 as FQNEAQ (reference sequence). The CDR3 loop is CASSSATRTDTQYF. In nucleotides, the CDR3 is TGTGCCAGCAGCTCCGCGACTAGGACGGATACGCAGTATTTT.

This chain links TRBV4-3 with TRBJ1-1; TRBD1 matches 7 bases. The ends lost 7 bases at V and 5 bases at J; junction bases unmatched: 10. This CDR3 contains 14 residues. Germline V gene data show CDR1 as LGHNA and CDR2 as YSLEER. CDR3 residues: CASTRQGGVTEAFF. CDR3 coding DNA: TGCGCCAGCACGAGACAGGGCGGCGTTACTGAAGCTTTCTTT.

The chain is built from TRBV6-2 or TRBV6-3 and TRBJ2-1, with 9 bases lining up with TRBD2. The length of the CDR3 is 14 residues. Trimming removed 3 bases from V and 8 bases from J; junction bases left unmatched: 5. Germline CDR1 and CDR2: MNHEY and SVGEGT. The CDR3 DNA reads TGTGCCAGCAGTTATCTGCGGGGGGGCTATGAGCAGTTCTTC. It codes for CASSYLRGGYEQFF.

The gene calls are TRBV4-2 and TRBJ2-1, with 9 bases aligning to TRBD2. CDR1 is LGHNA and CDR2 is YNFKEQ in the germline V gene. The CDR3 spans 17 residues. J gave up 8 bases and V 1 base, and 12 bases lay outside the gene matches. CDR3 sequence (DNA): TGTGCCAGCAGCCAAGGCTCGGGACTAGCCGGCCGAGATGAGCAGTTCTTC. Its protein is CASSQGSGLAGRDEQFF.

The V gene is TRBV7-8, the J gene TRBJ2-3, with 11 bases identical to TRBD2. Looked up from germline, CDR1 is SGHVS and CDR2 is FQNEAQ. CDR3 size: 16 residues. V lost 1 base to trimming and J lost 4 bases; unmatched junction nucleotides: 4. DNA for the CDR3: TGTGCCAGCAGCTTAGGTCTAGCGGGGGGTCCAGATACGCAGTATTTT. Translated: CASSLGLAGGPDTQYF.

In its sample, this clone was seen many times. The chain carries TRBV7-9 and TRBJ2-7; 10 bases agree with TRBD1. Looked up from germline, CDR1 is SEHNR and CDR2 is FQNEAQ (reference sequence). This CDR3 spans 15 amino acids. V was clipped by 3 bases and J by 6 bases; unmatched bases: 8. The CDR3 bases are TGTGCCAGCAGCTTCCAGCGACAGGGGGCTGGCGAGCAGTACTTC. Its protein is CASSFQRQGAGEQYF.

Concerning this clone: One end of the junction does not line up with germline, which may come from a read error. V is TRBV19 and J is TRBJ2-2; 8 bases align to TRBD1. From germline, CDR1 is LNHDA and CDR2 SQIVND (reference sequence). The CDR3 has 14 residues. The CDR3 reads CASSRTGNAGELFF. CDR3 nucleotides: TGTGCCAGTAGTCGGACAGGGAACGCCGGGGAGCTGTTTTTT.

The CDR3 DNA sequence: TGTGCCAGCACCTGGACCCTGAGGGATGGCGGGGAGCTGTTTTTT. This encodes CASTWTLRDGGELFF. The chain employs TRBV6-5 and TRBJ2-2, with D tentatively TRBD2 (5 bases). Germline CDR1 reads MNHEY; CDR2 reads SVGAGI. The CDR3 extends over 15 amino acids. The V gene lost 7 bases and the J gene lost 7 bases, with 19 bases spanning the gap.

Written as DNA, the CDR3 is TGTGCCAGCAGCCGGGTCACCAATACGCAGTATTTT. Its protein product is CASSRVTNTQYF. The gene calls are TRBV5-5 and TRBJ2-3; the D is unclear. The length of the CDR3 is 12 residues. Trimming removed 4 bases from V and 7 bases from J, with 10 bases in between. Germline CDR1 reads SGHKS; CDR2 reads YYEKEE (reference sequence).

This clone was counted a single time. The rearrangement uses TRBV2 and TRBJ2-7; 10 bases align to TRBD1. This CDR3 region has 15 residues. Germline lookup yields CDR1 SNHLY and CDR2 FYNNEI. The ends lost 2 bases at V and 6 bases at J; junction bases unmatched: 7. CDR3 loop: CASSEPDRGAVEQYF. CDR3 DNA sequence: TGTGCCAGCAGTGAACCGGACAGGGGGGCGGTCGAGCAGTACTTC. Looking up the rest from reference TRBV2 and TRBJ2-7 gives the full variable domain: EPEVTQTPSHQVTQMGQEVILRCVPISNHLYFYWYRQILGQKVEFLVSFYNNEISEKSEIFDDQFSVERPDGSNFTLKIRSTKLEDSAMYFCASSEPDRGAVEQYFGPGTRLTVT.

J is TRBJ2-3 and V is TRBV30; 7 bases are a match to TRBD2. The J segment lost 5 bases and the V segment lost 4 bases, leaving 9 bases of the junction unmatched. This CDR3 is built from 14 residues. Per the germline V gene, CDR1 is GTSNPN and CDR2 is SVGIG (reference sequence). CDR3 sequence (DNA): TGTGCCTGGAACTCCGGCGGGAGCGTAGATACGCAGTATTTT. This gives the protein CAWNSGGSVDTQYF.

There are a few counts of this clone. V and J are TRBV3-1 (or the pseudogene TRBV3-2) and TRBJ1-5; possible D gene TRBD1, 5 bases. The CDR3 contains 17 residues. CDR1 and CDR2 (germline): LGHDT, YNNKEL (reference sequence). Between the trimmed V and J ends, which lost 0 bases and 3 bases, there was a span of 15 bases. CDR3 nucleotides: TGTGCCAGCAGCCAAGATCCGGCAGGGAACTTCAATCAGCCCCAGCATTTT. Amino acid sequence: CASSQDPAGNFNQPQHF.

This clone was observed a single time. The chain links TRBV6-5 to TRBJ1-1, with a possible D match to TRBD1 (6 bases). CDR3 length: 16 residues. With 2 bases removed from V and 1 base from J, the gap between germline ends came to 14 bases. Per germline, CDR1 MNHEY and CDR2 SVGAGI. CDR3 DNA sequence: TGTGCCAGCAGTTACCGGGCAGGGGTGGAGAACACTGAAGCTTTCTTT. Translating gives CASSYRAGVENTEAFF.

The gene calls are TRBV5-4 and TRBJ1-2, with 7 bases aligning to TRBD1. The CDR3 covers 14 residues. Germline V gene data show CDR1 as SGHNT and CDR2 as YYREEE (reference sequence). V gave up 5 bases and J gave up 8 bases; unmatched junction bases: 12. The CDR3 protein is CASSLIGGSLGYTF. CDR3 DNA: TGTGCCAGCAGTCTGATAGGGGGCTCTCTGGGCTACACCTTC.